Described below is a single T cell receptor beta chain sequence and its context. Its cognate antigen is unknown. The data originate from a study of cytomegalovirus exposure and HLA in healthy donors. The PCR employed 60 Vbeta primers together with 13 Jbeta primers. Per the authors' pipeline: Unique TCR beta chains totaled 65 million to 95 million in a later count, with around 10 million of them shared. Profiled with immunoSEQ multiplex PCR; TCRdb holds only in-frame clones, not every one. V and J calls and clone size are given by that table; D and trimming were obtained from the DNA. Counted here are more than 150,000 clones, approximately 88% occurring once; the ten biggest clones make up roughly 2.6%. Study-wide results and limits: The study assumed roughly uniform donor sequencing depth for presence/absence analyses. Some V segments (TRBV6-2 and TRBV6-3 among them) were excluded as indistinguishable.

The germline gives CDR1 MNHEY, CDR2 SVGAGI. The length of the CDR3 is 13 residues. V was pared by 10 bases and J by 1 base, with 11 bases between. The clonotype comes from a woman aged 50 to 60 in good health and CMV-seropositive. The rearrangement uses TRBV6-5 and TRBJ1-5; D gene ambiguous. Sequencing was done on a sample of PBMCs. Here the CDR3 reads CATTLESNQPQHF. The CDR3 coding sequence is TGTGCCACCACGCTGGAGAGCAATCAGCCCCAGCATTTT.